This paragraph covers one TCR beta chain sequence. Its antigen is unidentified. These data belong to a study of vaccination and CD4 T cells after COVID-19. Across the whole study: Overlapping peptides covering the spike proteins of SARS-CoV-2, HCoV-NL63, HCoV-OC43 and HCoV-229E were added to stimulate cells. Study outcomes and limitations: The median SARS-CoV-2-reactive clonotype number increased from 21 to 38, without statistical significance.

As to treatment: approximately 11-day PBMC culture with coronavirus spike peptide pools or control peptides (ViraFEST assay). The Oncomine TCR Beta short-read assay sequenced DNA from cultured CD4+ T cells. TCRdb reprocessed the PCR reads via MiXCR and lists one record per CDR3 protein. The sample contains fewer than 18,000 distinct CDR3 sequences, approximately 57% of which appear only once. The CDR3 consists of 13 residues. Per germline, CDR1 SGHRS and CDR2 YFSETQ. Trimming at V came to 2 bases and at J to 4 bases, leaving 3 bases not matched to a gene. J is TRBJ2-7 and V is TRBV5-1; 7 bases match TRBD1. This TCR was sampled from a human donor who had recovered from COVID-19. Input material: CD4+ T cells from blood, cultured in vitro. The CDR3 loop is CASSFGTAYEQYF. The CDR3 DNA reads as TGCGCCAGCAGCTTCGGGACAGCTTACGAGCAGTACTTC.